The T cell receptor (beta chain) described here comes from a study of brain T cells in children with intractable seizures. This table comes from immunoSEQ multiplex PCR, and its TCRdb copy is limited to in-frame clones, with some not included. The table lists tens of thousands of clones, 93% of them singletons. V lost 4 bases, J lost 8 bases, and 6 bases stayed unmatched. Germline-derived CDR1 and CDR2 are MNHEY and SVGEGT. The CDR3 totals 14 residues. About this clone itself: What it binds is unknown.

Overall study results and limits: Patients' HCMV serostatus was unknown; virus specificity rests on CDR3 similarity alone.

Only cases whose brain tissue showed the highest T cell transcript signatures were sequenced. The clonotype comes from a boy under three years old with tuberous sclerosis and intractable seizures. This chain links TRBV6-2 or TRBV6-3 with TRBJ2-1; 9 nucleotides match TRBD1. Sequenced material: peripheral blood, taken at surgery. Here the CDR3 reads CASSFGQGFDEQFF. CDR3 coding DNA: TGTGCCAGCAGTTTCGGACAGGGGTTCGATGAGCAGTTCTTC.